One sample yielded the 26 T cell receptor beta chains listed below, sequenced in a study of CD8 T cells in Susac syndrome (dated by TCRdb to about 2019). The library was generated by the immunoSEQ multiplex PCR assay. RNA was extracted using the RNeasy kit, and about 0.45 to 1 ug of the RNA was reverse transcribed with random hexamers. In-frame beta chains were kept once TCRdb had trimmed the public reads at Q25 with fastp and called clones with MiXCR. Merged by CDR3 protein, the rows form single entries marked with the most common genes and DNA. The sample data list about 210,000 distinct CDR3 sequences, and over 90% of these were observed just once. The biggest ten clones account for approximately 0.08% of the sample. The sample consisted of CD4+ T cells from PBMCs. The origin of the receptors is a human donor with multiple sclerosis.

The J gene is TRBJ2-7, the V gene TRBV6-1, with 8 bases matching TRBD1. The CDR3 contains 15 residues. Germline values: CDR1 MNHNS, CDR2 SASEGT. V gave up 2 bases and J gave up 3 bases; unmatched junction bases: 6. CDR3 protein: CASSEWDRIGYEQYV. CDR3 nucleotides: TGTGCCAGCAGTGAATGGGACAGGATAGGCTACGAGCAGTACGTC.

This rearrangement joins TRBV12-3 or TRBV12-4 to TRBJ1-5; D is unclear. The V end was cut by 3 bases, the J end by 3 bases, with 9 bases between. The CDR3 spans 14 residues. For the CDR3, the DNA is TGTGCCAGCAGTTTGTGGAGGGCCAATCAGCCCCAGCATTTT. The encoded protein is CASSLWRANQPQHF.

The rearrangement links TRBV29-1 to TRBJ1-2; possibly TRBD1 for D (6 bases). This CDR3 is built from 15 residues. Trimming took off 4 bases at V and 2 bases at J, with 17 bases between the two ends. Germline V gene sequence: CDR1 SQVTM, CDR2 ANQGSEA. CDR3 nucleotides: TGCAGCGTTGCGGCGAACAGGGCGGGGAACTATGGCTACACCTTC. As protein: CSVAANRAGNYGYTF.

The chain uses TRBV28 and TRBJ1-4; D call uncertain. Germline loops: CDR1 MDHEN, CDR2 SYDVKM. V lost 6 bases and J lost 4, with 9 bases in between. CDR3 size: 13 residues. CDR3 nucleotides: TGTGCCAGCAGAACCGAGTATAATGAAAAACTGTTTTTT. Its protein is CASRTEYNEKLFF. The full variable domain, with the rest looked up from reference TRBV28 and TRBJ1-4, is DVKVTQSSRYLVKRTGEKVFLECVQDMDHENMFWYRQDPGLGLRLIYFSYDVKMKEKGDIPEGYSVSREKKERFSLILESASTNQTSMYLCASRTEYNEKLFFGSGTQLSVL.

Only one count was recorded for this clonotype. CDR3 bases: TGTGCCAGCACAGGGGATAATTCACCCCTCCACTTT. This sequence encodes CASTGDNSPLHF. This chain links TRBV2 with TRBJ1-6, with D possibly TRBD1 on 6 matching bases. The CDR3 has 12 amino acids. The V gene lost 7 bases and the J gene lost 5 bases, with 6 bases spanning the gap. The germline V gene has CDR1 SNHLY and CDR2 FYNNEI.

As DNA, the CDR3 is TGTGCCAGCAGTCGGGACAGAAACACAGATACGCAGTATTTT. It yields the protein CASSRDRNTDTQYF. This chain uses TRBV6-5 with TRBJ2-3; 7 bases are shared with TRBD1. The germline V gene has CDR1 MNHEY and CDR2 SVGAGI. CDR3 size: 14 residues. V shed 5 bases and J 2 bases; nucleotides not matched to a gene: 4.

This clonotype was observed once. The rearrangement links TRBV3-1 to TRBJ1-2, with 7 positions matching TRBD1. The CDR3 sequence is 15 residues long. V dropped 4 bases and J dropped 5; count of bases not matched to a gene: 10. Germline V gives CDR1 LGHDT, CDR2 YNNKEL (reference sequence). CDR3 bases: TGTGCCAGCAGCCTACAGGGGACGACTTGGTATGGCTACACCTTC. Its protein is CASSLQGTTWYGYTF.

This rearrangement joins TRBV7-2 to TRBJ2-4, with 7 bases identical to TRBD2. The CDR3 loop spans 15 amino acids. V was clipped by 5 bases and J by 4 bases; unmatched bases: 8. Germline CDR1 reads SGHTA; CDR2 reads FQGNSA. CDR3 sequence: CASSDTGTTKNIQYF. The CDR3 DNA follows: TGTGCCAGCAGCGATACCGGGACTACGAAAAACATTCAGTACTTC. Supplemented by reference TRBV7-2 and TRBJ2-4, the full variable domain reads GAGVSQSPSNKVTEKGKDVELRCDPISGHTALYWYRQSLGQGLEFLIYFQGNSAPDKSGLPSDRFSAERTGGSVSTLTIQRTQQEDSAVYLCASSDTGTTKNIQYFGAGTRLSVL.

The chain links TRBV9 to TRBJ2-1, with TRBD2 matching over 9 bases. V lost 2 bases to trimming and J lost 5 bases; unmatched junction nucleotides: 5. The germline V gene encodes CDR1 SGDLS and CDR2 YYNGEE. This CDR3 has 15 residues. This chain's CDR3 is CASSVRASGDNEQFF. The CDR3 coding sequence is TGTGCCAGCAGCGTCAGGGCTAGCGGGGACAATGAGCAGTTCTTC.

This clonotype has just a few counts. V usage is TRBV30 and J usage is TRBJ2-7; TRBD2 might be the D (5 bases). Germline CDR1 GTSNPN, CDR2 SVGIG (reference sequence). The CDR3 totals 15 residues. V was trimmed by 5 bases and J by 1 base, leaving 18 bases between them. The CDR3 here is CAWGTTEVYSYEQYF. The CDR3 coding sequence is TGTGCCTGGGGAACCACGGAGGTTTATTCCTACGAGCAGTACTTC.

V and J are TRBV9 and TRBJ1-2; 7 bases match TRBD1. From germline, CDR1 is SGDLS and CDR2 YYNGEE. The CDR3 totals 12 residues. After removal of 4 bases from V and 8 bases from J, the junction contained 5 bases not matched to a gene. The CDR3 is CASSSWGQGYTF. In DNA form, the CDR3 reads TGTGCCAGCAGCTCGTGGGGACAGGGCTACACCTTC.

DNA for the CDR3: TGTGCCAGCAGCTCCTCGACATCCGGGGAGCTGTTTTTT. Amino acid sequence: CASSSSTSGELFF. The gene calls are TRBV7-3 and TRBJ2-2; D is uncertain. CDR1 and CDR2 from the germline V gene are SGHTA and FQGTGA. Deletions cut 4 bases from V and 6 bases from J, with 9 bases between. The CDR3 spans 13 residues. The full variable domain, in which reference TRBV7-3 and TRBJ2-2 provide the parts outside the CDR3, is GAGVSQTPSNKVTEKGKYVELRCDPISGHTALYWYRQSLGQGPEFLIYFQGTGAADDSGLPNDRFFAVRPEGSVSTLKIQRTERGDSAVYLCASSSSTSGELFFGEGSRLTVL.

V is TRBV25-1 and J is TRBJ2-7; 8 bases line up with TRBD2. Germline assignment: CDR1 MGHDK and CDR2 SYGVNS. The V gene end was trimmed by 5 bases and the J gene end by 3 bases; junction bases not matched to a gene: 9. CDR3 length: 15 amino acids. The CDR3 sequence is CASSLAGTPNYEQYV. For the CDR3, the DNA is TGTGCCAGCAGTTTAGCGGGGACACCGAACTACGAGCAGTACGTC.

The chain links TRBV30 to TRBJ1-5, with D unclear. Trimming cost V 0 bases and J 1 base, with 7 bases left between them. The germline V gene has CDR1 GTSNPN and CDR2 SVGIG (reference sequence). This CDR3 spans 14 amino acids. In DNA form, the CDR3 reads TGTGCCTGGAGTGTACGGGCGAGCAATCAGCCCCAGCATTTT. Translation gives CAWSVRASNQPQHF.

This sequence joins TRBV20-1 and TRBJ2-4; D might be TRBD1 (6 bases). Germline V gene sequence: CDR1 DFQATT, CDR2 SNEGSKA (reference sequence). V gave up 4 bases and J gave up 0 bases, with 10 bases separating them. The CDR3 loop spans 14 amino acids. The chain's CDR3 is CSATQGRAKNIQYF. The CDR3 DNA reads TGCAGTGCTACTCAGGGGAGAGCCAAAAACATTCAGTACTTC.

The chain recombines TRBV27 with TRBJ1-4; D gene ambiguous. This CDR3 has 15 residues. Germline V lookup: CDR1 MNHEY, CDR2 SMNVEV (reference sequence). V was trimmed by 3 bases and J by 8 bases, leaving 16 bases between them. The CDR3: CASSFFGKTGEKLFF. The CDR3 DNA reads as TGTGCCAGCAGTTTCTTTGGCAAGACGGGCGAAAAACTGTTTTTT.

The chain is built from TRBV24-1 and TRBJ2-1; 12 bases fit TRBD2. This CDR3 contains 16 residues. After removal of 2 bases from V and 9 bases from J, the junction contained 7 bases not matched to a gene. The germline V gene has CDR1 KGHDR and CDR2 SFDVKD. The CDR3 coding sequence is TGTGCCACCAGTGATTCGGGACTAGCGGGCACCATTGAGCAGTTCTTC. Translating it yields CATSDSGLAGTIEQFF.

This sequence joins TRBV29-1 and TRBJ2-2; 9 positions match TRBD1. After removal of 6 bases from V and 1 base from J, the junction contained 6 bases not matched to a gene. This CDR3 region has 15 residues. The V gene's germline CDR1 is SQVTM and CDR2 ANQGSEA. Here the CDR3 DNA reads TGCAGCGTAATACAGGGGGCCTTGAACACCGGGGAGCTGTTTTTT. This gives the protein CSVIQGALNTGELFF.

V and J are TRBV9 and TRBJ1-2; D not certain. The CDR3 is 15 amino acids. Trimming took 4 bases from V and 2 from J, leaving 15 bases between them. CDR1 is SGDLS and CDR2 is YYNGEE in the germline V gene. The CDR3 is CASSPGVGNNYGYTF. The DNA for the CDR3 is TGTGCCAGCAGCCCCGGGGTGGGTAACAACTATGGCTACACCTTC.

The chain has TRBV12-3 or TRBV12-4 and TRBJ2-1, with D maybe TRBD1 (6 bases). This CDR3 comprises 13 residues. Trimming took off 5 bases at V and 7 bases at J, with 12 bases between the two ends. The CDR3 is CASSIHRENEQFF. CDR3 bases: TGTGCCAGCAGTATCCACAGGGAAAATGAGCAGTTCTTC.

The V and J genes are TRBV20-1 and TRBJ1-1, with TRBD1 as a possible D gene (5 bases). In germline, CDR1 is DFQATT, CDR2 SNEGSKA (reference sequence). This CDR3 has 12 residues. The CDR3 bases are TGCAGCACGAGACAGATGAACACTGAAGCTTTCTTT. This codes for CSTRQMNTEAFF.

In its sample, this clonotype was seen once. The rearrangement joins TRBV30 to TRBJ2-7; D might be TRBD1 or TRBD2, each matching 5 bases. The V end was cut by 0 bases, the J end by 3 bases, with 15 bases between. The CDR3 contains 15 residues. Germline-derived CDR1 and CDR2 are GTSNPN and SVGIG (reference sequence). The CDR3 protein is CAWSVGRGEGYEQYV. The CDR3 DNA follows: TGTGCCTGGAGTGTAGGAAGGGGAGAGGGCTACGAGCAGTACGTC.

The chain recombines TRBV15 with TRBJ2-7; D perhaps matches TRBD1 (5 bases). The CDR3 spans 13 residues. The germline gives CDR1 LNHNV, CDR2 YYDKDF (reference sequence). V was trimmed by 0 bases and J by 6 bases, leaving 9 bases between them. The DNA of the CDR3 is TGTGCCACCAGCAGAGATCATAGGGGCGAGCAGTACGTC. Residues: CATSRDHRGEQYV.

This clonotype was seen only once. V gene TRBV12-3 or TRBV12-4 combines with J gene TRBJ2-1; D unclear. The CDR3 sequence is 13 residues long. V was shortened by 4 bases and J by 6 bases, with 10 bases between the two germline ends. The CDR3 DNA follows: TGTGCCAGCAGTTCTACGGGCCGCAATGAGCAGTTCTTC. Translating gives CASSSTGRNEQFF.

In its sample, this clonotype was seen once. The rearrangement joins TRBV29-1 to TRBJ2-6, with D hard to call. There are 15 residues in the CDR3. V lost 5 bases and J lost 0, with 11 bases in between. Per the germline V gene, CDR1 is SQVTM and CDR2 is ANQGSEA. CDR3 DNA: TGCAGCGTTTTATCGCGAGGCTCTGGGGCCAACGTCCTGACTTTC. It specifies CSVLSRGSGANVLTF.

This sequence joins TRBV12-3 or TRBV12-4 and TRBJ1-1, with a possible D match to TRBD1 (5 bases). The germline V and J ends were trimmed by 5 bases and 6 bases, with 10 bases remaining between them. The length of the CDR3 is 12 residues. This CDR3 is CASSRWGAEAFF. DNA of the CDR3: TGTGCCAGCAGTCGTTGGGGCGCTGAAGCTTTCTTT.